These T cell receptor beta chains were read from a single sample in a study of CD8 T cells in Susac syndrome. TCRdb recomputed calls from the immunoSEQ multiplex PCR reads with MiXCR, one row per CDR3 protein. Of about 240,000 distinct CDR3 sequences listed, 90% to 96% are singletons. Sequencing input: CD4+ T cells from PBMCs. Source of these receptors: a human donor with Susac syndrome. CDR3s include the opening cysteine and the closing phenylalanine or tryptophan. Each record gives: CDR3 protein, CDR3 DNA, J gene, D gene, clone size, V gene. The D gene is left open where the match is weak. Size tells how often a clone was seen (once, few, many) or the class of an expanded clone, and some rows leave it out.

CASSRLAGKETQYF	TGCGCCAGCAGTCGACTAGCGGGAAAAGAGACCCAGTACTTC	TRBJ2-5	TRBD2	NA	TRBV4-1
CASRRTGTETEAFF	TGTGCCAGCAGGCGGACAGGGACCGAGACTGAAGCTTTCTTT	TRBJ1-1	TRBD1	NA	TRBV12-3/TRBV12-4
CSVDKGTGGAFGETQYF	TGCAGCGTTGATAAGGGGACAGGGGGCGCTTTTGGAGAGACCCAGTACTTC	TRBJ2-5	TRBD1	NA	TRBV29-1
CASSPGDSQPEAFF	TGTGCCAGCTCACCAGGTGACAGCCAGCCTGAAGCTTTCTTT	TRBJ1-1	NA	NA	TRBV18
CASSRLAQNNEQFF	TGTGCCAGCAGTCGACTAGCGCAAAACAATGAGCAGTTCTTC	TRBJ2-1	TRBD2	NA	TRBV3-1
CSVGADYGYTF	TGCAGCGTTGGGGCAGATTATGGCTACACCTTC	TRBJ1-2	NA	NA	TRBV29-1
CACGPNQETQYF	TGTGCCTGCGGACCCAACCAAGAGACCCAGTACTTC	TRBJ2-5	NA	NA	TRBV30
CASCSGGSTDTQYF	TGCGCCAGCTGCTCGGGAGGGAGCACAGATACGCAGTATTTT	TRBJ2-3	TRBD2	NA	TRBV5-1
CASSGQGKGIGANVLTF	TGTGCCAGCAGTGGACAGGGTAAAGGTATAGGGGCCAACGTCCTGACTTTC	TRBJ2-6	TRBD1	NA	TRBV12-3/TRBV12-4
CASSLTITSGANVLTF	TGTGCCAGCAGCTTAACTATCACCTCTGGGGCCAACGTCCTGACTTTC	TRBJ2-6	NA	NA	TRBV7-9
CSASTSRITDTQYF	TGCAGTGCTAGCACTAGTAGGATAACAGATACGCAGTATTTT	TRBJ2-3	NA	NA	TRBV20-1
CASSSRPSSYNEQFF	TGTGCCAGCAGCTCCCGCCCTAGCTCCTACAATGAGCAGTTCTTC	TRBJ2-1	NA	NA	TRBV9
CAISGPGRDRRRSSYEQYF	TGTGCCATCAGTGGCCCCGGGAGGGACAGGCGCCGGAGCTCCTACGAGCAGTACTTC	TRBJ2-7	NA	NA	TRBV10-3
CASSRPGAGYYNEQFF	TGTGCCAGCAGCCGACCTGGGGCTGGGTACTACAATGAGCAGTTCTTC	TRBJ2-1	NA	NA	TRBV7-3
CAWSGSLAGGVQFF	TGTGCCTGGAGTGGATCCCTAGCGGGAGGTGTGCAGTTCTTC	TRBJ2-1	TRBD2	NA	TRBV30
CASSQVFRDGGYTF	TGCGCCAGCAGCCAAGTGTTCAGGGACGGGGGCTACACCTTC	TRBJ1-2	NA	NA	TRBV4-1
CASSSGTAREQYF	TGTGCCAGCAGCTCAGGGACCGCCCGGGAGCAGTACTTC	TRBJ2-7	NA	NA	TRBV11-2
CASSRASGGPWDTQYF	TGTGCCAGCAGTCGGGCTTCAGGGGGCCCCTGGGATACGCAGTATTTT	TRBJ2-3	TRBD1	NA	TRBV6-1
CAWSVRLAGGHEQYF	TGTGCCTGGAGTGTTAGACTAGCGGGAGGTCACGAGCAGTACTTC	TRBJ2-7	TRBD2	NA	TRBV30
CASSPGLAGLEQYF	TGTGCCAGCAGCCCCGGACTAGCGGGACTCGAGCAGTACTTC	TRBJ2-7	TRBD2	few	TRBV5-4
CSARAPLAAYEQYF	TGCAGTGCTAGAGCGCCCCTAGCAGCCTACGAGCAGTACTTC	TRBJ2-7	NA	NA	TRBV20-1
CSVGRVNTGELFF	TGCAGCGTTGGGAGGGTGAACACCGGGGAGCTGTTTTTT	TRBJ2-2	NA	NA	TRBV29-1
CASSGTSVLGKNIQYF	TGTGCCAGTAGCGGGACTTCAGTGTTGGGCAAAAACATTCAGTACTTC	TRBJ2-4	NA	NA	TRBV19
CASSKYDAGRDTQYF	TGTGCCAGCAGCAAATACGACGCGGGCCGAGATACGCAGTATTTT	TRBJ2-3	NA	NA	TRBV21-1
CASSELTGGLTEAFF	TGTGCCAGCAGTGAGTTGACAGGGGGCTTGACTGAAGCTTTCTTT	TRBJ1-1	TRBD1	NA	TRBV25-1